The 26 T cell receptor beta chains below come from one sample, sequenced in a study of CXCR3-negative and CXCR3-positive naive CD8 T cells. cDNA libraries for TRB were generated by 5' RACE incorporating UMI labels. After re-calling the 5' RACE reads, TCRdb lists one entry per CDR3 protein, DNA absent. This sample contains 100,000 to 150,000 distinct CDR3 sequences. Source material: naive CXCR3- CD8+ T cells from blood. As for subset: CD45RO-CCR7+CD27+CD95- naive CD8+ T cells lacking CXCR3 (TNR3-). The receptors here all came from a human donor in good health. Some clones in this sample may be carry-over from other donors' samples.

J is TRBJ1-6 and V is TRBV7-6; the TCRdb D gene call, TRBD1, has no DNA to confirm it. The germline V gene has CDR1 SGHVS and CDR2 FNYEAQ. This CDR3 contains 15 residues. CDR3 sequence: CASSLAPDRDSPLHF.

J is TRBJ2-1 and V is TRBV7-9; there is no DNA to check the TCRdb D call of TRBD2. The V gene's germline CDR1 is SEHNR and CDR2 FQNEAQ (reference sequence). CDR3 length: 18 amino acids. CDR3 residues: CASSPTSGGQGSYNEQFF.

This CDR3 reads CASSQVTDQRYEQYF. The chain is built from TRBV4-1 and TRBJ2-7; TCRdb names TRBD2, which stays unverified in the absence of DNA. Germline V gives CDR1 MGHRA, CDR2 YSYEKL. CDR3 length: 15 amino acids.

CDR3 sequence: CASSLGATGVTEAFF. The chain couples TRBV5-1 to TRBJ1-1; lacking DNA, the TRBD1 call made by TCRdb goes unchecked. This CDR3 has 15 amino acids. Germline assignment: CDR1 SGHRS and CDR2 YFSETQ. Drawing the rest from reference TRBV5-1 and TRBJ1-1, the complete variable domain is KAGVTQTPRYLIKTRGQQVTLSCSPISGHRSVSWYQQTPGQGLQFLFEYFSETQRNKGNFPGRFSGRQFSNSRSEMNVSTLELGDSALYLCASSLGATGVTEAFFGQGTRLTVV.

The V gene is TRBV29-1, the J gene TRBJ1-2; TCRdb lists TRBD1, though no DNA is available to test this call. Germline V gives CDR1 SQVTM, CDR2 ANQGSEA. The CDR3 is 14 amino acids. The CDR3 loop reads CSVEGTGGGYGYTF.

The chain links TRBV27 to TRBJ2-7. The CDR3 extends over 14 amino acids. The germline V gene encodes CDR1 MNHEY and CDR2 SMNVEV (reference sequence). The CDR3 reads CASSATGAGYEQYF.

This sequence joins TRBV7-8 and TRBJ2-7; the TCRdb D gene call, TRBD2, has no DNA to confirm it. Germline CDR1 reads SGHVS; CDR2 reads FQNEAQ. There are 12 residues in the CDR3. CDR3 loop: CASGGPSHEQYF.

The chain carries TRBV19 and TRBJ1-4. This CDR3 spans 14 amino acids. CDR1 is LNHDA, CDR2 SQIVND, per germline (reference sequence). The chain's CDR3 is CASSTRTANEKLFF.

The CDR3 loop reads CASSESLAGQQFF. The chain recombines TRBV7-6 with TRBJ2-1; the D call of TRBD2 rests on TCRdb alone, since no DNA is present to check it. The CDR3 runs to 13 residues. CDR1 is SGHVS, CDR2 FNYEAQ, per germline.

The rearrangement links TRBV20-1 to TRBJ2-5; absent DNA, TCRdb's TRBD2 call cannot be checked. CDR1 and CDR2 from the germline V gene are DFQATT and SNEGSKA (reference sequence). The CDR3 extends over 15 amino acids. This CDR3 reads CSATLAGGIQETQYF.

The rearrangement links TRBV21-1 to TRBJ2-2. TRBV21-1 constitutes a pseudogene. This CDR3 comprises 18 residues. The CDR3 region is CASLPAVNVLADTGELFF.

The rearrangement links TRBV6-1 to TRBJ2-1. Germline CDR1 reads MNHNS; CDR2 reads SASEGT. This CDR3 is 13 amino acids long. CDR3 sequence: CASSGTSYNEQFF.

This sequence joins TRBV29-1 and TRBJ2-5; TCRdb's assignment of TRBD1 cannot be checked, as there is no DNA. The V gene's germline CDR1 is SQVTM and CDR2 ANQGSEA. The CDR3 runs 17 residues. CDR3 sequence reads: CSVEDPDRGTFQETQYF.

The chain combines TRBV29-1 with TRBJ2-1; TCRdb designates TRBD1, a call that cannot be tested without DNA. The CDR3 runs to 14 residues. The germline V gene has CDR1 SQVTM and CDR2 ANQGSEA. CDR3 region: CIVVGQGGPNEQFF.

The gene calls are TRBV29-1 and TRBJ1-2; without DNA, the TCRdb call of TRBD1 cannot be checked. CDR1 and CDR2 (germline): SQVTM, ANQGSEA. The CDR3 totals 15 residues. This CDR3 is CSAGGYAKHGYGYTF. The complete variable domain, with remaining parts taken from reference TRBV29-1 and TRBJ1-2, reads SAVISQKPSRDICQRGTSLTIQCQVDSQVTMMFWYRQQPGQSLTLIATANQGSEATYESGFVIDKFPISRPNLTFSTLTVSNMSPEDSSIYLCSAGGYAKHGYGYTFGSGTRLTVV.

The chain has TRBV20-1 and TRBJ2-1; the TCRdb D gene call, TRBD2, has no DNA to confirm it. CDR1 is DFQATT, CDR2 SNEGSKA, per germline (reference sequence). This CDR3 comprises 17 residues. CDR3 residues: CSATQIWTSGSYNEQFF.

This rearrangement joins TRBV29-1 to TRBJ2-3; TCRdb selects TRBD2, and the lack of DNA leaves this call unchecked. The CDR3 contains 17 residues. Germline CDR1 and CDR2: SQVTM and ANQGSEA. This CDR3 reads CSVAGGLAEKAVDTQYF.

The chain couples TRBV11-2 to TRBJ2-3; no DNA is available, so the TRBD2 call from TCRdb remains unchecked. The CDR3 extends over 16 amino acids. The germline V gene has CDR1 SGHAT and CDR2 FQNNGV. CDR3 residues: CASSVWGGALPDTQYF.

V gene TRBV4-3 combines with J gene TRBJ2-7. In germline, CDR1 is LGHNA, CDR2 YSLEER. This CDR3 region has 15 residues. CDR3 loop: CASSPTHSMTYEQYF.

This chain joins TRBV12-3 or TRBV12-4 and TRBJ2-5; TCRdb lists TRBD1, though no DNA is available to test this call. CDR3 length: 12 amino acids. The chain's CDR3 is CASSWAGETQYF.

V gene TRBV11-2 combines with J gene TRBJ2-1. This CDR3 has 14 residues. Germline CDR1 and CDR2: SGHAT and FQNNGV. CDR3: CASSLDGDHNEQFF.

The V gene is TRBV19, the J gene TRBJ2-1; TCRdb names TRBD2, which stays unverified in the absence of DNA. Germline lookup yields CDR1 LNHDA and CDR2 SQIVND (reference sequence). The CDR3 spans 12 residues. CDR3 residues: CASNNGGNEQFF.

The V gene is TRBV27, the J gene TRBJ1-6; the TCRdb call, TRBD1, lacks DNA for checking. This CDR3 is built from 14 residues. Germline values: CDR1 MNHEY, CDR2 SMNVEV (reference sequence). The CDR3 sequence is CASSLGAGNSPLHF.

The chain uses TRBV29-1 and TRBJ2-3; TCRdb returns TRBD1, unconfirmable since there is no DNA. Germline-derived CDR1 and CDR2 are SQVTM and ANQGSEA. The CDR3 contains 14 residues. The CDR3 is CSVEGWDAQDTQYF.

The genes are TRBV12-3 or TRBV12-4 and TRBJ1-1; TCRdb lists TRBD1, though no DNA is available to test this call. This CDR3 region has 16 residues. The CDR3 reads CASRLSGGHSNTEAFF.

The J gene is TRBJ1-5, the V gene TRBV29-1. CDR3 size: 14 residues. The germline V gene has CDR1 SQVTM and CDR2 ANQGSEA. The CDR3 sequence: CSGGVSARCQPQHF.